Here is one TCR beta chain with its context. Germline V gene sequence: CDR1 WSHSY, CDR2 SAAADI. J lost 4 bases, V lost 11 bases, and 11 bases had no gene match. The CDR3 covers 13 residues. Sequencing used immunoSEQ multiplex PCR; TCRdb keeps in-frame clones, though not all of them. This sample yields more than 95,000 clones, of which around nine tenths are seen a single time; 1.5% belongs to the top ten. This specimen comes from a study of blood T cell repertoires in COVID-19. About the study: Nucleic acid was either cDNA or gDNA, and it came from T cells, B-cell-depleted T cells, or PBMCs.

The specimen sequenced was peripheral blood. V is TRBV10-2 and J is TRBJ2-7; the match to TRBD1 covers 7 bases. The clonotype originates from a human donor in a cohort sampled during active COVID-19. The CDR3 protein is CAVSPGQPYEQYF. The DNA of the CDR3 is TGCGCCGTCAGCCCGGGACAGCCGTACGAGCAGTACTTC.